This TCR beta chain is from a study of cytomegalovirus exposure and HLA in healthy donors. In the study overall: A subsequent analysis reported that the roughly 120 validation repertoires were produced on the same platform that had also been used for the 500 to 700 first-cohort repertoires.

Whole-study findings and limits: Reported results showed that the classifier diagnosed cytomegalovirus status with high specificity and sensitivity. The study put 160 or so TCR beta chains on its list as cytomegalovirus-associated.

The donors were in the approximately 120-subject validation cohort, distinct from the roughly 600-subject first cohort. CDR1 is SGHKS and CDR2 is YYEKEE in the germline V gene (reference sequence). V lost 0 bases to trimming and J lost 7 bases, with 13 bases between them. This CDR3 region has 15 residues. Details on this clone: Its antigen remains unidentified.

Method: immunoSEQ multiplex PCR; TCRdb's copy keeps in-frame clones and lacks some. The sample holds hundreds of thousands of clones, around 86% seen once. The sample taken for sequencing was PBMCs. The chain recombines TRBV5-5 with TRBJ1-4; D gene unclear. The TCR was taken from a young woman in good health and CMV-seropositive. This CDR3 reads CASSLAGRNGEKLFF. The CDR3 nucleotides read TGTGCCAGCAGCTTGGCGGGGAGGAACGGTGAAAAACTGTTTTTT. Filled out from reference TRBV5-5 and TRBJ1-4, the complete variable domain reads DAGVTQSPTHLIKTRGQQVTLRCSPISGHKSVSWYQQVLGQGPQFIFQYYEKEERGRGNFPDRFSARQFPNYSSELNVNALLLGDSALYLCASSLAGRNGEKLFFGSGTQLSVL.